These 13 T cell receptor beta chains originate from one sample sequenced in a study of identical twins. TCRdb processed the 5' RACE reads anew with MiXCR; each CDR3 protein has one entry. This sample has a few hundred thousand distinct CDR3 sequences; approximately 17% occur once, and the top ten carry 12%. Sequences were obtained from naive T cells sorted from blood. The receptors here all came from a man aged 45-60 years in good health.

There are a few counts of this clonotype. The rearrangement uses TRBV7-2 and TRBJ1-4; 7 bases align to TRBD1. This CDR3 is 16 amino acids long. V lost 6 bases, J lost 8 bases, and 15 bases stayed unmatched. The germline gives CDR1 SGHTA, CDR2 FQGNSA. Here the CDR3 reads CASSPRRGRGEEKLFF. CDR3 DNA sequence: TGTGCCAGCAGTCCAAGAAGGGGGCGGGGAGAAGAAAAACTGTTTTTT.

This chain connects TRBV5-5 to TRBJ2-7, with unresolved D. The CDR3 totals 16 residues. V was shortened by 1 base and J by 0 bases, with 14 bases between the two germline ends. Germline CDR1 reads SGHKS; CDR2 reads YYEKEE (reference sequence). In DNA form, the CDR3 reads TGTGCCAGCAGCTTGAGAGATTCCCCGAGCTCCTACGAGCAGTACTTC. Its translation is CASSLRDSPSSYEQYF. The full variable domain, completed using reference TRBV5-5 and TRBJ2-7, is DAGVTQSPTHLIKTRGQQVTLRCSPISGHKSVSWYQQVLGQGPQFIFQYYEKEERGRGNFPDRFSARQFPNYSSELNVNALLLGDSALYLCASSLRDSPSSYEQYFGPGTRLTVT.

The chain combines TRBV2 with TRBJ2-1; the D is unclear. CDR3 size: 14 residues. Germline CDR1 SNHLY, CDR2 FYNNEI. Trimming took off 4 bases at V and 7 bases at J, with 14 bases between the two ends. CDR3 in amino acids: CASSGVGSVNEQFF. For the CDR3, the DNA is TGTGCCAGCAGTGGGGTAGGTTCAGTAAATGAGCAGTTCTTC.

This clonotype has ten or more counts. V is TRBV2 and J is TRBJ1-2, with D hard to call. CDR1 SNHLY and CDR2 FYNNEI come from the germline V gene. The CDR3 loop spans 14 amino acids. The V end was cut by 6 bases, the J end by 1 base, with 12 bases between. CDR3 in amino acids: CASRGPGYNYGYTF. CDR3 coding DNA: TGTGCCAGCAGGGGCCCGGGGTATAACTATGGCTACACCTTC.

This clonotype has only a few counts. The V gene is TRBV7-6, the J gene TRBJ2-7; D ambiguous. Trimming stripped 0 bases from V and 0 bases from J, with 6 bases between. The CDR3 loop spans 14 amino acids. Germline values: CDR1 SGHVS, CDR2 FNYEAQ. CDR3 region: CASSLAYASYEQYF. The CDR3 DNA reads as TGTGCCAGCAGCTTAGCCTATGCCTCCTACGAGCAGTACTTC.

To note about this clonotype: Compared with germline, one end of the junction differs, possibly owing to a read error. V usage is TRBV4-3 and J usage is TRBJ2-7, with D perhaps TRBD1 (5 bases). This CDR3 region has 15 residues. Germline CDR1 is LGHNA and CDR2 is YSLEER. CDR3 in DNA: TGCGCCAGCAGCCAATTTCTAGGGGCCATCAACGAGCGGTACTTC. The encoded protein is CASSQFLGAINERYF.

The chain links TRBV9 to TRBJ1-5, with 9 positions matching TRBD1. Germline V CDR1 and CDR2: SGDLS, YYNGEE. V lost 4 bases and J lost 6; bases outside the gene matches: 11. The CDR3 is 16 amino acids. The CDR3 loop is CASSPGTGYFGQPQHF. In nucleotides, the CDR3 is TGTGCCAGCAGCCCAGGGACAGGGTATTTCGGTCAGCCCCAGCATTTT. The full variable domain, with the rest looked up from reference TRBV9 and TRBJ1-5, is DSGVTQTPKHLITATGQRVTLRCSPRSGDLSVYWYQQSLDQGLQFLIQYYNGEERAKGNILERFSAQQFPDLHSELNLSSLELGDSALYFCASSPGTGYFGQPQHFGDGTRLSIL.

This sequence joins TRBV5-1 and TRBJ2-3; D not certain. The CDR3 is 15 amino acids. In germline, CDR1 is SGHRS, CDR2 YFSETQ. Between the trimmed V and J ends, which lost 1 base and 2 bases, there was a span of 11 bases. The CDR3 reads CASSLNRRNTDTQYF. CDR3 in DNA: TGCGCCAGCAGCTTGAACAGACGGAACACAGATACGCAGTATTTT.

This clonotype was counted many times. The chain employs TRBV7-9 and TRBJ2-7; 9 nucleotides agree with TRBD2. CDR1 and CDR2 (germline): SEHNR, FQNEAQ (reference sequence). The CDR3 consists of 17 residues. The V and J ends lost 0 bases and 0 bases, in that order; junction bases with no gene match: 6. CDR3: CASSLAGGSGSSYEQYF. Written as DNA, the CDR3 is TGTGCCAGCAGCTTAGCAGGGGGTAGCGGGAGCTCCTACGAGCAGTACTTC.

This clonotype was observed at least ten times. The J gene is TRBJ1-1, the V gene TRBV2; D is possibly TRBD1 (5 bases). CDR1 and CDR2 (germline): SNHLY, FYNNEI. This CDR3 has 12 amino acids. Trimming left V 9 bases short and J 3 bases short, with 11 bases between. The CDR3 bases are TGTGCCAGTCGCAGGGTGGACACTGAAGCTTTCTTT. This codes for CASRRVDTEAFF. Filled out from reference TRBV2 and TRBJ1-1, the complete variable domain reads EPEVTQTPSHQVTQMGQEVILRCVPISNHLYFYWYRQILGQKVEFLVSFYNNEISEKSEIFDDQFSVERPDGSNFTLKIRSTKLEDSAMYFCASRRVDTEAFFGQGTRLTVV.

This clonotype was seen many times. The chain carries TRBV5-6 and TRBJ2-3, with 7 bases aligning to TRBD2. The CDR3 runs to 15 residues. CDR1 is SGHDT, CDR2 YYEEEE, per germline. The CDR3 DNA reads TGTGCTACGAGGCTAGCGGTCAGGAGCACAGATACGCAGTATTTT. Its protein product is CATRLAVRSTDTQYF.

This clonotype has a count of ten or more. The V and J genes are TRBV28 and TRBJ2-3; 9 bases match TRBD2. The CDR3 loop spans 15 amino acids. V lost 4 bases, J lost 5 bases, and 7 bases stayed unmatched. CDR1 is MDHEN and CDR2 is SYDVKM in the germline V gene. CDR3 amino acids: CASSSGTSRIDTQYF. The CDR3 DNA is TGTGCCAGCAGTTCTGGGACTAGCAGAATAGATACGCAGTATTTT.

To note about this clonotype: A much larger clone differs by one base, so this may be a read error. The chain uses TRBV5-6 and TRBJ2-1, with D tentatively TRBD2 (6 bases). Germline V gene sequence: CDR1 SGHDT, CDR2 YYEEEE. The CDR3 loop spans 16 amino acids. V dropped 3 bases and J dropped 6 bases, with 19 bases sitting between them. The CDR3 nucleotides read TGTGCCAGCAGCTCTATCAGCGGGCTAAATGGCAATGAGCAGTTCTTC. Its protein is CASSSISGLNGNEQFF.